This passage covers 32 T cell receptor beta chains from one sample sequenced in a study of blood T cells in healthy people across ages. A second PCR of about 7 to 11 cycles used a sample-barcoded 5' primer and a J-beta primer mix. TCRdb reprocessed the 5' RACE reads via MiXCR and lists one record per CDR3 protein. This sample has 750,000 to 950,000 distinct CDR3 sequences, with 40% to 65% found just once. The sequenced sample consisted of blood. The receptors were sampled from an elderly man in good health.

The CDR3 DNA is TGTGCCAGCAGTCCAGGGTTCGGAAACACCATATATTTT. It is translated as CASSPGFGNTIYF. This chain uses TRBV6-6 with TRBJ1-3, with D perhaps matching TRBD1 (5 bases). The CDR3 is 13 residues long. The V gene lost 5 bases and the J gene lost 4 bases, with 9 bases spanning the gap. The germline V gene encodes CDR1 MNHNY and CDR2 SVGAGI (reference sequence).

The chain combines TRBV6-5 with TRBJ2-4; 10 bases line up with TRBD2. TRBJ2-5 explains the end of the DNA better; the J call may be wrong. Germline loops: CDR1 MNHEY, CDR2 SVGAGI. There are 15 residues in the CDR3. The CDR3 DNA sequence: TGTGCCAGCTCCGGGACTAGCGTGGGTGGGGAGACCCAGTACTTC. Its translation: CASSGTSVGGETQYF.

This chain's CDR3 is CASSLDGGKHNEQFF. The CDR3 DNA reads TGTGCCAGCAGCTTAGACGGGGGGAAACACAATGAGCAGTTCTTC. J is TRBJ2-1 and V is TRBV7-9; 7 bases agree with TRBD2. V dropped 1 base and J dropped 5; count of bases not matched to a gene: 5. Germline loops: CDR1 SEHNR, CDR2 FQNEAQ (reference sequence). The CDR3 is 15 amino acids. The full variable domain, completed using reference TRBV7-9 and TRBJ2-1, is DTGVSQNPRHKITKRGQNVTFRCDPISEHNRLYWYRQTLGQGPEFLTYFQNEAQLEKSRLLSDRFSAERPKGSFSTLEIQRTEQGDSAMYLCASSLDGGKHNEQFFGPGTRLTVL.

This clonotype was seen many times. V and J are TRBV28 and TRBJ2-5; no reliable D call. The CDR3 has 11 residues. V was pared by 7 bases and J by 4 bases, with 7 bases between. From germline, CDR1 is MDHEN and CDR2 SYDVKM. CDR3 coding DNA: TGTGCCAGCACCGGTGGAGAGACCCAGTACTTC. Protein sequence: CASTGGETQYF.

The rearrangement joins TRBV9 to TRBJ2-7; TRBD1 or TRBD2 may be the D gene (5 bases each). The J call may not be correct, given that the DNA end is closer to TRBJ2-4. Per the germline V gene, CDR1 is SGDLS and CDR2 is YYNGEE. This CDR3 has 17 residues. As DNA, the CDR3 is TGTGCCAGCAGCCCCCGCTCCCCTGGGAGAGTGGGGGACATTCAGTACTTC. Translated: CASSPRSPGRVGDIQYF.

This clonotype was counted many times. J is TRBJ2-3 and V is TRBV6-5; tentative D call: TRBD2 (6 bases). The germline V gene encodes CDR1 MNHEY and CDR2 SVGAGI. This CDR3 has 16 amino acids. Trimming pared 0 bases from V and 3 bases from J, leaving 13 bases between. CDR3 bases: TGTGCCAGCAGTTACTCGAGTATAGGGAGGACAGATACGCAGTATTTT. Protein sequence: CASSYSSIGRTDTQYF.

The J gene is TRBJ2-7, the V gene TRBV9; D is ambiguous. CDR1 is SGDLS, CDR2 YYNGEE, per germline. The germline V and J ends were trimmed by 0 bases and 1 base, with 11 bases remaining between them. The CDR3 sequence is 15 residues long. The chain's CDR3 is CASSVGGVSSYEQYF. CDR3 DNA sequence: TGTGCCAGCAGCGTAGGTGGGGTATCGTCCTACGAGCAGTACTTC.

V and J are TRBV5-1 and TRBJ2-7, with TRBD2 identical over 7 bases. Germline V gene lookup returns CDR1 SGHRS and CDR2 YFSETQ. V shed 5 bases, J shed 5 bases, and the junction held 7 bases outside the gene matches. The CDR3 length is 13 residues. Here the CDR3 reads CASSGSGFNEQYF. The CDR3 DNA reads TGCGCCAGCAGTGGTAGCGGGTTCAACGAGCAGTACTTC. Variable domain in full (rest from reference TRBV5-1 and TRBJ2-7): KAGVTQTPRYLIKTRGQQVTLSCSPISGHRSVSWYQQTPGQGLQFLFEYFSETQRNKGNFPGRFSGRQFSNSRSEMNVSTLELGDSALYLCASSGSGFNEQYFGPGTRLTVT.

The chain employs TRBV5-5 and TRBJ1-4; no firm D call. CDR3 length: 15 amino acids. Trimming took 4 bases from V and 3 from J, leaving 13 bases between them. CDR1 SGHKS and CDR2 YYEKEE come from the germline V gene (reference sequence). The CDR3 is CASSGGPPPNEKLFF. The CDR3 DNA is TGTGCCAGCAGCGGCGGACCGCCTCCTAATGAAAAACTGTTTTTT.

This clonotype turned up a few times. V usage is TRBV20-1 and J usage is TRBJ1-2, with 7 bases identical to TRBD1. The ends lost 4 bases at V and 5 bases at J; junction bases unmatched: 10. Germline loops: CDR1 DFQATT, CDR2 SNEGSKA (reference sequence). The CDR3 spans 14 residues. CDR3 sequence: CSATRDSSQYGYTF. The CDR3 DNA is TGCAGTGCTACCCGGGACAGCTCTCAATATGGCTACACCTTC.

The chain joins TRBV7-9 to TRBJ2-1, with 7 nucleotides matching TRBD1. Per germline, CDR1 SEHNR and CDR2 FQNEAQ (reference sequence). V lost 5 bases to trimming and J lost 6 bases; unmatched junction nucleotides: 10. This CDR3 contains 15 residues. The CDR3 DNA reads TGTGCCAGCAGCCCCGGGACAGCCATGGGCAATGAGCAGTTCTTC. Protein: CASSPGTAMGNEQFF.

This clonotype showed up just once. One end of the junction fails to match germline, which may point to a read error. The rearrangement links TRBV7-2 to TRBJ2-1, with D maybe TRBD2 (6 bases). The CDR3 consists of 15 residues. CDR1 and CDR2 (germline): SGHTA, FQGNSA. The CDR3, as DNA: TGTGTCAGCAGCCGGGACTCAACTTCCTACAATGAGCAGTTCTTC. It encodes CVSSRDSTSYNEQFF.

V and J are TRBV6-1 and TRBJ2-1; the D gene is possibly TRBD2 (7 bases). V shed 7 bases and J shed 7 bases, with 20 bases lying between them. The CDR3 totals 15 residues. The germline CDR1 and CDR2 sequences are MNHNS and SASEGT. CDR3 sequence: CASIEGGAGSNEQFF. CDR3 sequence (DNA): TGTGCCAGCATCGAAGGGGGAGCGGGGTCAAATGAGCAGTTCTTC.

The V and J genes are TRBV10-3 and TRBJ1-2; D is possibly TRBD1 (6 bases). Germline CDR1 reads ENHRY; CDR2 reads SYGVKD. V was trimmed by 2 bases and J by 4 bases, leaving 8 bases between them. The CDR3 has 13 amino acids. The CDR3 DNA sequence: TGTGCCATCAGTGAGAGGGGGGGCTATGGCTACACCTTC. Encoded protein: CAISERGGYGYTF.

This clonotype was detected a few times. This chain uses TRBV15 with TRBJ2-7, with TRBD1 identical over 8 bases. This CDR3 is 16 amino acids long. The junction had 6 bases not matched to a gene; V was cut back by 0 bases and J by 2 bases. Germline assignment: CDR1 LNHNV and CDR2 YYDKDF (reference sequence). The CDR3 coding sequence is TGTGCCACCAGCAGAGACCTCGGGACAGGCGCCTACGAGCAGTACTTC. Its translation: CATSRDLGTGAYEQYF.

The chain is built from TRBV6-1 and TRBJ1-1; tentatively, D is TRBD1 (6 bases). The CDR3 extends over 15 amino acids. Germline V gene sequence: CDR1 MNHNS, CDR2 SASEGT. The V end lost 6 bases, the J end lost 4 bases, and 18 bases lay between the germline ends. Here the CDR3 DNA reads TGTGCCAGCAGGCCTGAAGGTAGCAGGGGCACTGAAGCTTTCTTT. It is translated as CASRPEGSRGTEAFF.

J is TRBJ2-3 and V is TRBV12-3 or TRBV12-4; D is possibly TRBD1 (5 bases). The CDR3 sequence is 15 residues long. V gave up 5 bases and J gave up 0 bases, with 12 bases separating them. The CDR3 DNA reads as TGTGCCAGCAGTCTGCGACAGAGTAGCACAGATACGCAGTATTTT. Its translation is CASSLRQSSTDTQYF.

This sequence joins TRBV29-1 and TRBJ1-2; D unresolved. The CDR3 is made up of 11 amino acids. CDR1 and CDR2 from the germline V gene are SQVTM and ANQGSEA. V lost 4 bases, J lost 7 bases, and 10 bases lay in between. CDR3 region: CSVVSGVGYTF. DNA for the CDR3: TGCAGCGTTGTCTCCGGGGTTGGCTACACCTTC.

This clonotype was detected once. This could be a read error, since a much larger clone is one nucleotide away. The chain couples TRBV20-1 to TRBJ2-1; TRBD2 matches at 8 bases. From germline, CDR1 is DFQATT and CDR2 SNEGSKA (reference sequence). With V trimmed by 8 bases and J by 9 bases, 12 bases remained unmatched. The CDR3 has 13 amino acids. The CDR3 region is CSTTAGGLGEQFF. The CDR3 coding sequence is TGCAGTACTACGGCGGGAGGTTTAGGTGAGCAGTTCTTC.

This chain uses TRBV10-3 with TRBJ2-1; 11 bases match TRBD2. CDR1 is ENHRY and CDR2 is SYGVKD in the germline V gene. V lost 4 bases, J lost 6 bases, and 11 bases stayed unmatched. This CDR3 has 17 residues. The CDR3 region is CAISGLGLAGPSNEQFF. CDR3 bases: TGTGCCATCAGTGGCCTCGGACTAGCGGGCCCGTCCAATGAGCAGTTCTTC.

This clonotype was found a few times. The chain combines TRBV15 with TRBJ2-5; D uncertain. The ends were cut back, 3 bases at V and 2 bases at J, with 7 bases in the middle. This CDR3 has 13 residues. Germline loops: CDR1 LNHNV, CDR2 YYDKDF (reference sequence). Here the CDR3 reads CATSSWGQETQYF. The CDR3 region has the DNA TGTGCCACCAGCAGCTGGGGTCAAGAGACCCAGTACTTC.

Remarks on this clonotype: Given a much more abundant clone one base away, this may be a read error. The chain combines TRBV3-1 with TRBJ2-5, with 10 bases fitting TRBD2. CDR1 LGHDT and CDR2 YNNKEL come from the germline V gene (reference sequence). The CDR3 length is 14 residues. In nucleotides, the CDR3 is TGTGCCGGCAGCCGAGCTAGCGGGAGTGAGACCCAGTACTTC. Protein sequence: CAGSRASGSETQYF.

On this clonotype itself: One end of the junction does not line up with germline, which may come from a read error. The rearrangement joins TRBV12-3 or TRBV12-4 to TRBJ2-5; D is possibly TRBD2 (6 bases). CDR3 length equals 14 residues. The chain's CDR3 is CASGLKAGSETQYF. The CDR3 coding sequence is TGTGCCAGCGGTTTAAAGGCGGGATCTGAGACCCAGTACTTC.

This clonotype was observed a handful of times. CDR3 protein: CSVERASGRGETQYF. CDR3 DNA: TGCAGCGTTGAACGTGCTAGCGGGAGGGGAGAGACCCAGTACTTC. The chain couples TRBV29-1 to TRBJ2-5; the match to TRBD2 covers 12 bases. The length of the CDR3 is 15 residues. Trimming at V came to 2 bases and at J to 4 bases, leaving 5 bases not matched to a gene. CDR1 and CDR2 (germline): SQVTM, ANQGSEA.

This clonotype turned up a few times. In DNA form, the CDR3 reads TGCAGTGCTGTTCGGCAACTTAGCAATCAGCCCCAGCATTTT. Translation: CSAVRQLSNQPQHF. This sequence joins TRBV20-1 and TRBJ1-5; D is unresolved. Germline V gene data show CDR1 as DFQATT and CDR2 as SNEGSKA (reference sequence). This CDR3 spans 14 amino acids. Trimming left V 5 bases short and J 0 bases short, with 11 bases between.

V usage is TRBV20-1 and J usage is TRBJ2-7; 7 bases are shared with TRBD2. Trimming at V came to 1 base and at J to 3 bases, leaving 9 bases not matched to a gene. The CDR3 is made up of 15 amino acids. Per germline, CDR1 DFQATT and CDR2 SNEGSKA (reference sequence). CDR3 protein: CSARGTAGEGYEQYF. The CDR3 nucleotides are TGCAGTGCTAGAGGGACGGCGGGAGAAGGCTACGAGCAGTACTTC.

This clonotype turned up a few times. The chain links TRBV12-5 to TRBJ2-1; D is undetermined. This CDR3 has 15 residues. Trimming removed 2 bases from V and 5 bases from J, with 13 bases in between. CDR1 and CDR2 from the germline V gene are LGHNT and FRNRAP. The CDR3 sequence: CASGLFRDTHNEQFF. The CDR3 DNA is TGTGCTAGTGGTTTGTTCCGCGATACCCACAATGAGCAGTTCTTC.

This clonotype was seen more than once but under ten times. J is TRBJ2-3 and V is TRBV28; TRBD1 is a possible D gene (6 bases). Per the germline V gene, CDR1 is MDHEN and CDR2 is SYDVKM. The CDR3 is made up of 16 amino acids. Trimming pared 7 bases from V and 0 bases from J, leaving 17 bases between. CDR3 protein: CASNGGSISSTDTQYF. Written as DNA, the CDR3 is TGTGCCAGCAATGGGGGCTCAATTTCTAGCACAGATACGCAGTATTTT.

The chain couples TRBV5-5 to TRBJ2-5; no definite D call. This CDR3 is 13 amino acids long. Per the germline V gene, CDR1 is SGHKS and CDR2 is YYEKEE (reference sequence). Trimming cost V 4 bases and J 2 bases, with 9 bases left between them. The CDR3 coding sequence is TGTGCCAGCAGCGCGTCCCGGCAAGAGACCCAGTACTTC. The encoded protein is CASSASRQETQYF.

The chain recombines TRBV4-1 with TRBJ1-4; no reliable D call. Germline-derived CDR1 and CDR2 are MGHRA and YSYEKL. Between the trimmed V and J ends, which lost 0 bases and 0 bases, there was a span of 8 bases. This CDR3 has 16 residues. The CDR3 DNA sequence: TGCGCCAGCAGCCAAGAAAGAGGAGCAACTAATGAAAAACTGTTTTTT. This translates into CASSQERGATNEKLFF.

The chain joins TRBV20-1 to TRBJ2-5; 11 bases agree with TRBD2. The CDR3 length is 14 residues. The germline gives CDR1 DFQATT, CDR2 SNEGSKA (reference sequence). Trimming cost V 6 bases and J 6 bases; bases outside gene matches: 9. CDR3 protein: CSARTSGRGKTQYF. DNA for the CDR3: TGCAGTGCAAGAACTAGCGGGAGAGGGAAGACCCAGTACTTC.

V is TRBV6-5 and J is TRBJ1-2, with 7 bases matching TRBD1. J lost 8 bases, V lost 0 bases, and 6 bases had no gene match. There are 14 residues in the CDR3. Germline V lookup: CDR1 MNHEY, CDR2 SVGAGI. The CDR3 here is CASSYSGQGEGYTF. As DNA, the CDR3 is TGTGCCAGCAGTTACTCCGGCCAGGGGGAGGGCTACACCTTC.